These 3 T cell receptor beta chains share one sample of origin, sequenced in a study of cytomegalovirus exposure and HLA in healthy donors. PCR primers comprised 60 Vbeta and 13 Jbeta primers. This table comes from immunoSEQ multiplex PCR, and its TCRdb copy is limited to in-frame clones, with some not included. This sample has roughly 190,000 clones; about 90% occur once, and the top ten carry around 1.2%. Sequenced material: PBMCs. The receptor set was obtained from a young man in good health and CMV-seronegative.

The rearrangement joins TRBV5-4 to TRBJ1-1; 7 nucleotides line up with TRBD1. This CDR3 spans 17 amino acids. Germline CDR1 reads SGHNT; CDR2 reads YYREEE (reference sequence). Unmatched junction bases numbered 12, after V lost 4 bases and J lost 0 bases. CDR3 coding DNA: TGTGCCAGCAGCCCCCGACCCGGGACAGACATGAACACTGAAGCTTTCTTT. Its translation: CASSPRPGTDMNTEAFF.

The chain combines TRBV15 with TRBJ1-1, with D possibly TRBD1 on 5 matching bases. The CDR3 contains 13 residues. The germline V gene encodes CDR1 LNHNV and CDR2 YYDKDF (reference sequence). V was trimmed by 8 bases and J by 0 bases, leaving 10 bases between them. In DNA form, the CDR3 reads TGTGCCACCGATCGGGGGTTGAACACTGAAGCTTTCTTT. This encodes CATDRGLNTEAFF.

Worth noting for this clone: The junction differs from germline at one of its ends, possibly a read error. This sequence joins TRBV7-7 and TRBJ2-3, with 9 bases lining up with TRBD1. The CDR3 sequence is 14 residues long. The V gene's germline CDR1 is SSHAT and CDR2 FNYEAQ (reference sequence). CDR3 sequence reads: CASSPTGGIDTQYF. The CDR3 bases are TGTGCTAGCAGCCCTACAGGGGGCATTGATACGCAGTATTTT.